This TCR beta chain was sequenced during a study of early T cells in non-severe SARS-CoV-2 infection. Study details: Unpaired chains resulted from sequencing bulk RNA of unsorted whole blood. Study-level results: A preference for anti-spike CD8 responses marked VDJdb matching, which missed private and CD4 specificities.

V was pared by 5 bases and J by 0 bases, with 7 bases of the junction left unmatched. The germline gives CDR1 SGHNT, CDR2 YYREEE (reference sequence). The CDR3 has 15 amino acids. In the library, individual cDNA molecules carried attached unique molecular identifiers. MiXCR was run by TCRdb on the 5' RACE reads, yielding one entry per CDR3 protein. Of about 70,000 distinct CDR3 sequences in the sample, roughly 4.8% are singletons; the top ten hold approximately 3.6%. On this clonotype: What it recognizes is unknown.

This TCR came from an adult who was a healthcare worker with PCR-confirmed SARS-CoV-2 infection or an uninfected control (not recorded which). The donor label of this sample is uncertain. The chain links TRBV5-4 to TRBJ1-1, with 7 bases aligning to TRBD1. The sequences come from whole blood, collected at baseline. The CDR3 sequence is CASRYPGQLNTEAFF. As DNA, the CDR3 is TGTGCCAGCAGGTACCCGGGACAGTTGAACACTGAAGCTTTCTTT.